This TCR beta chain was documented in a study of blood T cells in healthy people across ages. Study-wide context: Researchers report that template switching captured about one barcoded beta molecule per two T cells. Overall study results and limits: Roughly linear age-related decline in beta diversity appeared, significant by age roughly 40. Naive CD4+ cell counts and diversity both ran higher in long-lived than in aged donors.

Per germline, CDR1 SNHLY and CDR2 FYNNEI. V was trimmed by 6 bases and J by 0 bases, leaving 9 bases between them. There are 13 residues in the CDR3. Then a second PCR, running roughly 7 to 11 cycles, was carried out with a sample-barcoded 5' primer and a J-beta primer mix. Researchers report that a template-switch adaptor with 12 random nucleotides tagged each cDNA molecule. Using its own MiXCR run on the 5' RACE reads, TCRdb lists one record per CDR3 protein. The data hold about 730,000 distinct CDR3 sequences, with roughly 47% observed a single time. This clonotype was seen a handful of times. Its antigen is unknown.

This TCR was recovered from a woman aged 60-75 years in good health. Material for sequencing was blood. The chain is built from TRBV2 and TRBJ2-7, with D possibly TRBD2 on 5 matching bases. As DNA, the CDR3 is TGTGCCAGCAGCTGGGCGGGCTCCTACGAGCAGTACTTC. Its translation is CASSWAGSYEQYF.